A selection of T cell receptor beta chains follows, all from one sample in a study of blood T cell repertoires in COVID-19. The repertoire was sequenced with immunoSEQ multiplex PCR; TCRdb's copy has only in-frame clones and lacks some. The data hold around 450,000 clones, with around 89% observed a single time. The sequenced sample was peripheral blood. The receptors here all came from a woman aged 25 to 39 with acute or convalescent COVID-19. Each CDR3 is given with its conserved first and last residue. A D gene is named only where the DNA matches it firmly. A clone size is listed for some rows: how often the clone was seen (once, few, many), or a class if it is expanded.

j_gene: TRBJ2-3
abundance: once
d_gene: TRBD2
v_gene: TRBV19
CDR3aa: CASRRGGETDTQYF
CDR3nt: TGTGCCAGCAGGCGGGGGGGCGAGACAGATACGCAGTATTTT

j_gene: TRBJ2-5
abundance: NA
d_gene: TRBD1
v_gene: TRBV28
CDR3aa: CASSPTGGWETQYF
CDR3nt: TGTGCCAGCAGCCCAACAGGGGGTTGGGAGACCCAGTACTTC

j_gene: TRBJ2-7
abundance: NA
d_gene: NA
v_gene: TRBV29-1
CDR3aa: CSVLDSSYEQYF
CDR3nt: TGCAGCGTACTGGACTCGTCCTACGAGCAGTACTTC

j_gene: TRBJ1-5
abundance: NA
d_gene: NA
v_gene: TRBV27
CDR3aa: CASSLWGGQPQHF
CDR3nt: TGTGCCAGCAGTTTATGGGGGGGACAGCCCCAGCATTTT

j_gene: TRBJ2-2
abundance: NA
d_gene: TRBD1
v_gene: TRBV5-1
CDR3aa: CASSNYGTGATGELFF
CDR3nt: TGCGCCAGCAGTAACTACGGGACAGGGGCCACCGGGGAGCTGTTTTTT

j_gene: TRBJ2-5
abundance: NA
d_gene: TRBD1
v_gene: TRBV18
CDR3aa: CASSHQPDRGGTQYF
CDR3nt: TGTGCCAGCTCGCACCAGCCGGACAGGGGTGGGACCCAGTACTTC

j_gene: TRBJ2-1
abundance: NA
d_gene: TRBD2
v_gene: TRBV3-1/TRBV3-2
CDR3aa: CASSQDLAGINEQFF
CDR3nt: TGTGCCAGCAGCCAAGATTTAGCGGGGATCAATGAGCAGTTCTTC

j_gene: TRBJ2-1
abundance: NA
d_gene: NA
v_gene: TRBV5-4
CDR3aa: CASTAGGPTPYNEQFF
CDR3nt: TGTGCCAGCACCGCTGGGGGCCCTACCCCGTACAATGAGCAGTTCTTC

j_gene: TRBJ1-1
abundance: NA
d_gene: TRBD1
v_gene: TRBV11-2
CDR3aa: CASSLVPGQQNTEAFF
CDR3nt: TGTGCCAGCAGCTTAGTTCCGGGACAGCAGAACACTGAAGCTTTCTTT

j_gene: TRBJ1-2
abundance: NA
d_gene: NA
v_gene: TRBV29-1
CDR3aa: CSVVGALNYGYTF
CDR3nt: TGCAGCGTTGTAGGGGCCCTCAACTATGGCTACACCTTC

j_gene: TRBJ1-2
abundance: few
d_gene: NA
v_gene: TRBV6-5
CDR3aa: CASSLLGSPYGYTF
CDR3nt: TGTGCCAGCAGCCTACTCGGGAGTCCCTATGGCTACACCTTC

j_gene: TRBJ1-6
abundance: NA
d_gene: NA
v_gene: TRBV6-5
CDR3aa: CASRTTAGSSSPLHF
CDR3nt: TGTGCCAGCAGAACTACAGCGGGATCAAGTTCACCCCTCCACTTT

j_gene: TRBJ1-1
abundance: NA
d_gene: TRBD1
v_gene: TRBV23-1
CDR3aa: CARQGKTEAFF
CDR3nt: TGCGCCAGACAGGGGAAAACTGAAGCTTTCTTT

j_gene: TRBJ1-2
abundance: NA
d_gene: NA
v_gene: TRBV30
CDR3aa: CASRDRLNYGYTF
CDR3nt: TGTGCCTCGAGAGACAGATTAAACTATGGCTACACCTTC

j_gene: TRBJ1-2
abundance: NA
d_gene: TRBD1
v_gene: TRBV4-2
CDR3aa: CASSQEQGVRGYTF
CDR3nt: TGTGCCAGCAGCCAAGAGCAGGGGGTGAGGGGCTACACCTTC

j_gene: TRBJ2-7
abundance: NA
d_gene: NA
v_gene: TRBV6-8
CDR3aa: CANPTTQSYEQYF
CDR3nt: TGTGCCAATCCGACTACACAGTCCTACGAGCAGTACTTC

j_gene: TRBJ2-1
abundance: NA
d_gene: TRBD1
v_gene: TRBV6-5
CDR3aa: CATAGQGIHEQFF
CDR3nt: TGTGCCACCGCGGGACAGGGTATCCATGAGCAGTTCTTC

j_gene: TRBJ1-1
abundance: NA
d_gene: NA
v_gene: TRBV5-1
CDR3aa: CATQRWRDTEAFF
CDR3nt: TGCGCCACCCAACGATGGAGGGACACTGAAGCTTTCTTT

j_gene: TRBJ2-2
abundance: NA
d_gene: TRBD2
v_gene: TRBV3-1/TRBV3-2
CDR3aa: CASSQEGILAGDGGELFF
CDR3nt: TGTGCCAGCAGCCAAGAAGGGATTCTAGCGGGGGACGGCGGGGAGCTGTTTTTT

j_gene: TRBJ1-2
abundance: NA
d_gene: NA
v_gene: TRBV21-1
CDR3aa: CASSNKGGYGYTF
CDR3nt: TGTGCCAGCAGCAACAAAGGGGGCTATGGCTACACCTTC

j_gene: TRBJ1-4
abundance: NA
d_gene: NA
v_gene: TRBV4-1
CDR3aa: CASSQANLVKLFF
CDR3nt: TGCGCCAGCAGCCAAGCTAACCTCGTGAAGCTGTTTTTT

j_gene: TRBJ2-1
abundance: NA
d_gene: NA
v_gene: TRBV9
CDR3aa: CASSVGLSSYNEQFF
CDR3nt: TGTGCCAGCAGCGTAGGTCTGAGCTCCTACAATGAGCAGTTCTTC

j_gene: TRBJ2-7
abundance: NA
d_gene: TRBD1
v_gene: TRBV27
CDR3aa: CASTGTGSTYEQYF
CDR3nt: TGTGCCAGCACCGGGACAGGGTCCACCTACGAGCAGTACTTC

j_gene: TRBJ2-2
abundance: NA
d_gene: NA
v_gene: TRBV24-1
CDR3aa: CATSDFKQGLTGELFF
CDR3nt: TGTGCCACCAGTGATTTCAAGCAGGGTTTAACCGGGGAGCTGTTTTTT

j_gene: TRBJ2-2
abundance: NA
d_gene: TRBD1
v_gene: TRBV30
CDR3aa: CAWTLPDRGQNTGELFF
CDR3nt: TGTGCCTGGACCCTCCCGGACAGGGGCCAAAACACCGGGGAGCTGTTTTTT

j_gene: TRBJ2-2
abundance: once
d_gene: NA
v_gene: TRBV30
CDR3aa: CAWSRQTGELFF
CDR3nt: TGTGCCTGGTCTAGACAGACCGGGGAGCTGTTTTTT

j_gene: TRBJ2-1
abundance: once
d_gene: TRBD1
v_gene: TRBV4-1
CDR3aa: CASSQGQGVNNEQFF
CDR3nt: TGCGCCAGCAGCCAAGGCCAGGGGGTAAACAATGAGCAGTTCTTC

j_gene: TRBJ2-7
abundance: NA
d_gene: NA
v_gene: TRBV11-2
CDR3aa: CASSFRMAYEQYF
CDR3nt: TGTGCCAGCAGCTTCAGGATGGCCTACGAGCAGTACTTC

j_gene: TRBJ2-3
abundance: NA
d_gene: TRBD2
v_gene: TRBV6-5
CDR3aa: CAGKRGGTDTQYF
CDR3nt: TGTGCCGGGAAGCGGGGGGGCACAGATACGCAGTATTTT

j_gene: TRBJ1-4
abundance: NA
d_gene: NA
v_gene: TRBV6-6
CDR3aa: CASSYGSRARSEKLFF
CDR3nt: TGTGCCAGCAGTTACGGGTCTAGAGCCCGGAGTGAAAAACTGTTTTTT

j_gene: TRBJ1-2
abundance: NA
d_gene: TRBD1
v_gene: TRBV5-5
CDR3aa: CASSSWDSTNYGYTF
CDR3nt: TGTGCCAGCAGCTCCTGGGACAGCACTAACTATGGCTACACCTTC

j_gene: TRBJ2-7
abundance: NA
d_gene: NA
v_gene: TRBV14
CDR3aa: CASSHQVYPYEQYF
CDR3nt: TGTGCCAGCAGCCACCAGGTTTACCCCTACGAGCAGTACTTC

j_gene: TRBJ1-1
abundance: once
d_gene: NA
v_gene: TRBV2
CDR3aa: CASSEERAASEAFF
CDR3nt: TGTGCCAGCAGTGAGGAGAGGGCAGCCTCTGAAGCTTTCTTT

j_gene: TRBJ2-1
abundance: NA
d_gene: TRBD1
v_gene: TRBV7-2
CDR3aa: CASSQPRDRDRVSYNEQFF
CDR3nt: TGTGCCAGCAGCCAACCAAGAGACCGGGACAGGGTCTCCTACAATGAGCAGTTCTTC

j_gene: TRBJ2-1
abundance: NA
d_gene: TRBD1
v_gene: TRBV3-1/TRBV3-2
CDR3aa: CASSEGTGSYNEQFF
CDR3nt: TGTGCCAGCAGCGAAGGGACAGGCTCCTACAATGAGCAGTTCTTC

j_gene: TRBJ2-5
abundance: NA
d_gene: NA
v_gene: TRBV5-1
CDR3aa: CASSFGRVVETQYF
CDR3nt: TGCGCCAGCAGCTTTGGCAGGGTGGTGGAGACCCAGTACTTC

j_gene: TRBJ2-3
abundance: NA
d_gene: NA
v_gene: TRBV9
CDR3aa: CASSERSGYGADTQYF
CDR3nt: TGTGCCAGCAGCGAGAGGTCGGGGTATGGAGCAGATACGCAGTATTTT

j_gene: TRBJ2-3
abundance: NA
d_gene: NA
v_gene: TRBV24-1
CDR3aa: CATSDPSGVKGVDTQYF
CDR3nt: TGTGCCACCAGTGATCCAAGCGGGGTTAAGGGGGTTGATACGCAGTATTTT

j_gene: TRBJ2-7
abundance: NA
d_gene: NA
v_gene: TRBV2
CDR3aa: CASKDTVEQYF
CDR3nt: TGTGCCAGCAAGGACACGGTCGAGCAGTACTTC

j_gene: TRBJ2-5
abundance: many
d_gene: TRBD2
v_gene: TRBV6-1
CDR3aa: CASSEHSGRTQYF
CDR3nt: TGTGCCAGCAGTGAACATAGCGGGAGGACCCAGTACTTC

j_gene: TRBJ1-2
abundance: NA
d_gene: NA
v_gene: TRBV4-2
CDR3aa: CASSQGPDRTNYGYTF
CDR3nt: TGTGCCAGCAGCCAGGGACCGGACAGAACTAACTATGGCTACACCTTC

j_gene: TRBJ2-1
abundance: once
d_gene: TRBD2
v_gene: TRBV10-1
CDR3aa: CASSESAAGGDEQFF
CDR3nt: TGCGCCAGCAGTGAGTCTGCGGCGGGAGGCGATGAGCAGTTCTTC

j_gene: TRBJ2-2
abundance: NA
d_gene: TRBD2
v_gene: TRBV7-6
CDR3aa: CASSLGDGGDTGELFF
CDR3nt: TGTGCCAGCAGCTTAGGAGACGGGGGGGACACCGGGGAGCTGTTTTTT

j_gene: TRBJ1-1
abundance: NA
d_gene: NA
v_gene: TRBV7-3
CDR3aa: CASRYDAGRNTEAFF
CDR3nt: TGTGCCAGCAGGTATGATGCGGGGCGGAACACTGAAGCTTTCTTT

j_gene: TRBJ2-1
abundance: NA
d_gene: NA
v_gene: TRBV5-1
CDR3aa: CASSLTAGSYNEQFF
CDR3nt: TGCGCCAGCAGCTTAACAGCCGGCTCCTACAATGAGCAGTTCTTC

j_gene: TRBJ1-1
abundance: NA
d_gene: NA
v_gene: TRBV27
CDR3aa: CASSLTVNTEAFF
CDR3nt: TGTGCCAGCAGTTTAACAGTGAACACTGAAGCTTTCTTT

j_gene: TRBJ2-1
abundance: NA
d_gene: TRBD1
v_gene: TRBV11-2
CDR3aa: CASSPAGTVPREQFF
CDR3nt: TGTGCCAGCAGCCCCGCCGGGACAGTCCCCAGAGAGCAGTTCTTC

j_gene: TRBJ1-2
abundance: NA
d_gene: NA
v_gene: TRBV13
CDR3aa: CASNERGGQSGYTF
CDR3nt: TGTGCCAGCAACGAACGGGGGGGACAATCGGGCTACACCTTC

j_gene: TRBJ1-6
abundance: NA
d_gene: TRBD1
v_gene: TRBV18
CDR3aa: CASSPILPRGTVNNSPLHF
CDR3nt: TGTGCCAGCTCACCAATATTGCCTCGCGGGACAGTAAATAATTCACCCCTCCACTTT